These 2 T cell receptor beta chains originate from one sample sequenced in a study of PD-L1 blockade in urothelial cancer. Assay used: immunoSEQ multiplex PCR; TCRdb lists only in-frame clones, some missing. The top ten clones hold 3.9% of a sample with 44,000 or so clones, about nine tenths of them seen once. Here the sequenced sample was PBMCs, taken around atezolizumab (anti-PD-L1) treatment. These receptors originate from a man older than 75 with urothelial cancer.

This sequence joins TRBV27 and TRBJ1-1; 8 bases are a match to TRBD1. There are 15 residues in the CDR3. Germline trimming cut 4 bases from V and 2 bases from J; bases unmatched to any gene: 6. The germline gives CDR1 MNHEY, CDR2 SMNVEV (reference sequence). This chain's CDR3 is CASSSPGTGNTEAFF. In DNA, the CDR3 is TGTGCCAGCAGTTCGCCCGGGACAGGTAACACTGAAGCTTTCTTT.

A few counts support this clone. V usage is TRBV4-1 and J usage is TRBJ2-3; D gene uncertain. The V gene's germline CDR1 is MGHRA and CDR2 YSYEKL. The germline V and J ends were trimmed by 4 bases and 0 bases, with 8 bases remaining between them. The CDR3 extends over 14 amino acids. The CDR3: CASSPIWSTDTQYF. CDR3 nucleotides: TGCGCCAGCAGCCCTATCTGGAGCACAGATACGCAGTATTTT.